These T cell receptor beta chains were read from a single sample in a study of shared clonotypes between healthy human individuals. Sequencing was performed with immunoSEQ multiplex PCR; in TCRdb, only in-frame clones are kept and a portion is missing. The table lists roughly 2,300,000 clones, less than 95% of them singletons, with about 0.36% in the top ten. Sequencing was carried out using naive CD4+ T cells from PBMCs. Source of these receptors: a man younger than 35 in good health. Some clones in this sample may be carry-over from other donors' samples. The CDR3 runs from the conserved cysteine through the conserved F or W. A D gene is named only where the DNA matches it firmly. For some rows the clone size is stated as once, few or many, or as a class when expanded; others skip it.

clone size,J gene,D gene,V gene,CDR3 DNA,CDR3 protein
once,TRBJ1-2,TRBD1,TRBV2,TGTGCCAGCAGCCCGGACAGGGACAACTATGGCTACACCTTC,CASSPDRDNYGYTF
NA,TRBJ1-1,NA,TRBV9,TGTGCCAGCAGCCCCCGTGGGGTTTCTGAAGCTTTCTTT,CASSPRGVSEAFF
NA,TRBJ2-3,NA,TRBV9,TGTGCCAGCAGCGTAACCCCTTTAACAGATACGCAGTATTTT,CASSVTPLTDTQYF
few,TRBJ2-2,NA,TRBV2,TGTGCCAGCAGGCCCACGAACGGGGAGCTGTTTTTT,CASRPTNGELFF
NA,TRBJ1-2,NA,TRBV19,TGTGCCAGTAGTCTCCACCTCAGGGCTAACTATGGCTACACCTTC,CASSLHLRANYGYTF
NA,TRBJ2-2,TRBD1,TRBV19,TGTGCCAGTAGTGTCGACAGGGCGAGCACCGGGGAGCTGTTTTTT,CASSVDRASTGELFF
NA,TRBJ2-1,TRBD1,TRBV9,TGTGCCAGCAGCGGACAGGGGGGATCCTACAATGAGCAGTTCTTC,CASSGQGGSYNEQFF
NA,TRBJ2-2,NA,TRBV4-1,TGCGCCAGCAGCCAAGTGGGTCTTCCGAACACCGGGGAGCTGTTTTTT,CASSQVGLPNTGELFF
once,TRBJ2-1,NA,TRBV7-8,TGTGCCAGCAGCTTAGTAGTTCCTCGCGCCGATGAGCAGTTCTTC,CASSLVVPRADEQFF
once,TRBJ2-7,NA,TRBV4-3,TGCGCCAGCAGCCAAGATGGGGGGACGGGCTCATACGAGCAGTACTTC,CASSQDGGTGSYEQYF
NA,TRBJ2-7,TRBD2,TRBV6-1,TGTGCCAGCAGTGAGCTCCCAAGCGGGAGGGCCTACGAGCAGTACTTC,CASSELPSGRAYEQYF
NA,TRBJ2-1,NA,TRBV5-4,TGTGCCAGCAGCTTGTATGGACTAAACTACAATGAGCAGTTCTTC,CASSLYGLNYNEQFF
NA,TRBJ1-4,NA,TRBV5-1,TGCGCCAGCAGCTTGTGGGGAGCGGGAGAAAAACTGTTTTTT,CASSLWGAGEKLFF
NA,TRBJ1-1,NA,TRBV5-1,TGCGCCAGCAAAGGGACGGGTAACACTGAAGCTTTCTTT,CASKGTGNTEAFF
NA,TRBJ1-3,NA,TRBV5-4,TGTGCCAGCAGCTTCTCTGGGGTGACATCTGGAAACACCATATATTTT,CASSFSGVTSGNTIYF
few,TRBJ1-1,NA,TRBV5-4,TGTGCCAGCAGCTTGGGGGGGATGAACACTGAAGCTTTCTTT,CASSLGGMNTEAFF
NA,TRBJ2-3,NA,TRBV6-5,TGTGCCAGCAGGCTTGGAGGAACTAGCACAGATACGCAGTATTTT,CASRLGGTSTDTQYF
NA,TRBJ2-2,NA,TRBV4-2,TGTGCCAGCAGCCCACACCTAGAGGCCGGGGAGCTGTTTTTT,CASSPHLEAGELFF
NA,TRBJ1-2,NA,TRBV11-2,TGTGCCAGCAGCTTACCAACATATGGCTACACCTTC,CASSLPTYGYTF
NA,TRBJ2-7,TRBD2,TRBV7-2,TGTGCCAGCAGCTTTACCGGGACTAGCTCCTACGAGCAGTACTTC,CASSFTGTSSYEQYF
NA,TRBJ2-2,TRBD2,TRBV18,TGTGCCAGCTCGGGTAGCGGGGTGAACACCGGGGAGCTGTTTTTT,CASSGSGVNTGELFF
NA,TRBJ2-7,TRBD1,TRBV28,TGTGCCAGCAGTGTTGGGGACAGGGGATACGAGCAGTACTTC,CASSVGDRGYEQYF